This T cell receptor beta chain originates from a study of cytomegalovirus exposure and HLA in healthy donors (dated 2017 in TCRdb). Notes on the research overall: In an earlier analysis of under 600 of the donors, about 260 Gb of sequence data and approximately 120 million unique TCR beta sequences from 150 million to 200 million T cells were reported. An early release covering roughly 640 HLA-typed donors comprised approximately 290 gigabases of sequencing data and around 80 million unique TCR sequences. The study combined high-throughput TCR immunosequencing, statistical association of individual TCRs with disease status, and machine learning to predict cytomegalovirus infection status. Donor age, sex, ethnicity and CMV serostatus were compiled together with the repertoire data. The study aimed to test whether cataloging public T cell receptors could reveal signatures of past pathogen exposure. Along with the approximately 700-subject first cohort, a separate validation cohort of more than 90 different subjects was used. To decide whether each TCR beta V gene segment behaved as functional or pseudogenic, an earlier analysis of some 600 of the donors relied on high-throughput TCR beta sequencing. Four to six DR-DQ haplotypes were handled as single units for association and clustering, since linkage in the cohort was strong. A later analysis re-examined previously published TCR beta repertoires from just over 650 donors and added high-resolution HLA genotyping to investigate patterns of TCR occurrence. A later genetic analysis took genome-wide SNP genotypes for 398 of the 666 donors and used that subset as a discovery cohort. The study used immunosequencing to profile the T cell repertoires of several hundred subjects and linked those repertoires to cytomegalovirus serostatus. On average, roughly 240,000 unique TCR beta nucleotide sequences were sequenced per donor among 300 to 500 genotyped donors of the cohort, with around 19% of those sequences being non-productive. Both class I and class II loci were covered by HLA typing, at four-digit resolution. Typing coverage varied by locus: roughly 629-630 donors for A, B, C, DRB1 and DQB1; under 550 for DQA1; approximately 570 for DPA1; approximately 470 for DPB1. Every repertoire in the discovery cohort had been generated on one and the same sequencing platform. In the later analysis, no new phenotypic data were used to find candidate immune exposures; instead, reliance was placed on TCR beta sequences and their occurrence across donors. Of the approximately 370 genotyped donors, approximately 81% were placed in the genetic ancestry cluster associated with self-reported Caucasian donors.

Study-level results and caveats: In a later analysis, most CMV-associated TCR beta chains were found to appear HLA-restricted, with HLA associations seemingly driven largely by CMV exposure. A few of the identified cytomegalovirus-associated TCR beta chains were confirmed in vitro to be specific for cytomegalovirus antigens. Some IMGT-functional V segments, including TRBV6-2 and TRBV6-3, could not be distinguished by the 87-base-pair reads and were therefore excluded. In this cohort, only TCR beta chains were sequenced, and detectable features were limited by the absence of alpha or paired-chain data. Assigning TCR associations to individual alleles was difficult when HLA alleles, especially DR and DQ, strongly co-occurred. While some public TCRs were present in many individuals, most TCR sequences turned up only very rarely across donors. In a later analysis, 15,000 to 20,000 TCR beta sequences were associated with specific HLA alleles at a false discovery rate of 0.05. Compared with equally common non-associated chains, HLA-associated TCR beta chains in a later analysis were more clonally expanded and had lower generation probabilities. According to the authors, the approach could potentially be generalized to other disease states and immunological phenotypes. Over 15 rarely observed V segments, including chromosome 9 orphons, were excluded from the earlier analysis of some 590 of the donors because counts were too low. HLA typing was unavailable for some donors at each locus, so association tests used only the typed subset. In an earlier analysis of about 600 of the donors, most TCR beta V segments appeared in productive rearrangements about 87% or about 30% of the time, broadly matching IMGT annotations. In a later analysis, the rate of TCR association differed among HLA loci, with DRB1 alleles having the most associated TCRs and HLA-C alleles having the fewest. A further reported finding was that TCR beta sequences accurately predicted the HLA-A and HLA-B alleles for most subjects in the first cohort. According to a later genetic analysis, donors in an Asian-associated ancestry cluster had fewer N-insertions in productive TCRs than the roughly 670-donor mean. Correlated functional status among segregating V segments might reflect linkage disequilibrium, but an unknown experimental factor could not be ruled out. In a later analysis, several top co-occurrence clusters were reported to appear linked to parvovirus B19, influenza, CMV and Epstein-Barr virus. In the study, 164 TCR beta chains were listed as associated with cytomegalovirus. Presence/absence analyses assumed roughly uniform sequencing depth across donors, an assumption that may not hold. The classifier was reported to diagnose cytomegalovirus status with high specificity and sensitivity in both the original cohort and the validation cohort. Immune exposure information for the cohort was limited to CMV serostatus. In a later genetic analysis, a missense DCLRE1C variant was associated with V-gene and J-gene trimming of TCR beta chains, and the association was replicated in an independent cohort. A group of highly shared sequence variants was considered likely to be a technical artifact of the sequencing pipeline.

From cysteine to phenylalanine, the CDR3 is 16 amino acids long. CDR3 DNA only is kept here, 48 bases in frame from base 1. CDR1 and CDR2 were assigned from the germline V gene as SGHRS and YFSETQ. V ends up 6 bases short and J 0 bases short, with an unmatched junction base count of 3. The library was built by means of the immunoSEQ multiplex PCR assay. For the multiplex PCR, a mixture combining 60 forward primers for TCR Vbeta segments and 13 reverse primers for TCR Jbeta segments was used. The CDR3 region of rearranged TCR beta genes was amplified from genomic DNA with a multiplex PCR assay. On the Illumina HiSeq System, the amplified TCR beta libraries were sequenced as 87-base-pair reads. The authors' analysis ran thus. A later analysis counted tens of millions of unique TCR beta chains across the approximately 700 repertoires, and some 11 million of these chains were shared by at least two donors. A nearest-neighbor algorithm error-corrected the raw reads and collapsed the reads into unique sequences, merging closely related sequences to remove PCR and sequencing errors. CDR3 sequences were aligned to IMGT reference sequences to assign V, D and J gene segments. For a sequence to be retained, a match of at least six nucleotides to both a V gene segment and a J gene segment was required. A rearrangement was called productive if the CDR3 had no stop codons and remained in frame with V and J, and every other rearrangement was called non-productive. Following IMGT convention, CDR3 was defined as the stretch from the second conserved V-encoded cysteine to the conserved J-encoded phenylalanine. Sequences without an unambiguous match to a single V gene segment were excluded from the earlier analysis of about 600 of the donors. An earlier analysis of 550 to 650 of the donors classified V segments as functional when productive rearrangements were above 56.7% and as segregating when the standard deviation between donors was above 5%. A statistical classification framework was built to diagnose cytomegalovirus status from the catalog of TCR beta chain sequences. In a later analysis, TCR nucleotide sequences were compared against IMGT/GENE-DB human TR gene sequences so that V and J genes could be assigned. A later analysis assigned CDR3 sequences and most-parsimonious VDJ recombination scenarios with the TCRdist pipeline. In a later analysis, every TCR beta chain was defined by the combination of its CDR3 amino acid sequence and its V-gene family, and reads without a unique V-gene family were dropped. A later analysis removed several hundred highly shared, low-generation-probability nucleotide sequences to deal with suspected cross-contamination and a sequencing artifact. In a later analysis, a clonal expansion index was calculated for each public chain from normalized within-repertoire ranks of inferred template counts. Generation probabilities in a later analysis came from a VDJ recombination model fitted to out-of-frame rearrangements, and those results were checked against IGoR. A later analysis scored TCR-TCR, TCR-HLA and TCR-CMV co-occurrence with hypergeometric tests, applying a repertoire-size bias correction to TCR pairs. In a later analysis, false discovery rates were estimated by permuting HLA or CMV assignments 20 times. In a later analysis, co-occurring TCRs were grouped using DBSCAN, with TCRdist sequence similarity added in when clustering inside HLA-allele-positive subsets. Repertoires with fewer than 30,000 or more than 120,000 public chains were left out of co-occurrence clustering, as were about 5 repertoires with anomalous nucleotide sharing. The clones in this table, taken by TCRdb from immuneACCESS, are in-frame only. Not every clone is retained; where verified, under half of the shortfall comes from an unresolved V gene, and the cause of the rest is unknown. V and J calls plus clone size are reproduced from that table; the DNA served to infer D and trimming. The sample has roughly 67,000 clones on record, roughly 76% of them singletons. Around 7.6% of the sample goes to the ten largest clones.

The sample holds a few counts of this clone. The antigen this receptor binds is unknown. Base qualities are missing; no much larger clone stands one base away. The cohort comprised more than 550 healthy bone marrow donors. At the time of sampling, all cohort members were nominally healthy, though unrecorded immune exposures were likely present. The donor was CMV seropositive and belonged to the group of 250 to 350 seropositive cohort members. Every donor gave a peripheral blood sample, and the peripheral blood mononuclear cells from that sample were used for TCR beta sequencing. The Qiagen DNeasy Blood Extraction Kit was used to extract genomic DNA from the blood cell samples.

This receptor was obtained from a man aged 55 to 70 in good health and CMV-seropositive. The chain is encoded by TRBV5-1 joined to TRBJ2-1; 13 of the junction bases match TRBD2. Source material: PBMCs. The nucleotide sequence reads as follows: TGCGCCAGCACCAGGACTAGCGGGAGCTCCTACAATGAGCAGTTCTTC. Translated, it reads CASTRTSGSSYNEQFF. The full variable domain, completed from the reference TRBV5-1 and TRBJ2-1 proteins outside the CDR3, reads KAGVTQTPRYLIKTRGQQVTLSCSPISGHRSVSWYQQTPGQGLQFLFEYFSETQRNKGNFPGRFSGRQFSNSRSEMNVSTLELGDSALYLCASTRTSGSSYNEQFFGPGTRLTVL.